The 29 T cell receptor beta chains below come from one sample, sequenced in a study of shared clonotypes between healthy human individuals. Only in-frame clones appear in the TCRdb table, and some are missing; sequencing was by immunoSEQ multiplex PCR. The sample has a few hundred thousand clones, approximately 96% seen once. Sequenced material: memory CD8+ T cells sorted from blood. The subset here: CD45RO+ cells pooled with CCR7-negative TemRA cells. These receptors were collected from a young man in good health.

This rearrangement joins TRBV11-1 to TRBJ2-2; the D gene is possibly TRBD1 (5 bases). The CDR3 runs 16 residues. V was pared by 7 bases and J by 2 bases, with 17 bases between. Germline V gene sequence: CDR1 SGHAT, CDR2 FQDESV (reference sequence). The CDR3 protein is CASTEGQGGNTGELFF. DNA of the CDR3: TGTGCCAGCACCGAAGGGCAGGGTGGTAACACCGGGGAGCTGTTTTTT.

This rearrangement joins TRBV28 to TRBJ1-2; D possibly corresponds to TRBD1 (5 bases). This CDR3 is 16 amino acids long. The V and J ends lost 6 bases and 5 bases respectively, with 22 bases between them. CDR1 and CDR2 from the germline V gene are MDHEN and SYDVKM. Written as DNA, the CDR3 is TGTGCCAGCAGCCTCGTGGCTTCCGGGACGGGATATGGCTACACCTTC. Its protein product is CASSLVASGTGYGYTF.

In DNA, the CDR3 is TGTGCCAGCAGTCCAGGGGACATTCAGTACTTC. Its translation: CASSPGDIQYF. The chain couples TRBV28 to TRBJ2-4, with D possibly TRBD1 on 6 matching bases. V lost 5 bases to trimming and J lost 8 bases, with 7 bases between them. In germline, CDR1 is MDHEN, CDR2 SYDVKM. The CDR3 is 11 amino acids.

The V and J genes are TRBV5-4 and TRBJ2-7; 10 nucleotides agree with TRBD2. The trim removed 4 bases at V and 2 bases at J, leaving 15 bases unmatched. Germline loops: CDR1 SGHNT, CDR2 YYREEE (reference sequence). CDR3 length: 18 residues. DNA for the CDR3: TGTGCCAGCAGCCAAGAGGCTAGCGGGAGTGCCGAACCCTACGAGCAGTACTTC. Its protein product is CASSQEASGSAEPYEQYF.

The CDR3 loop is CASSVGHTYYEQYF. The CDR3 nucleotides are TGTGCCAGCAGCGTAGGTCACACTTACTACGAGCAGTACTTC. This chain links TRBV9 with TRBJ2-7; D is uncertain. V was cut by 0 bases and J by 3 bases, with 10 bases left in between. CDR3 size: 14 residues. The germline CDR1 and CDR2 sequences are SGDLS and YYNGEE.

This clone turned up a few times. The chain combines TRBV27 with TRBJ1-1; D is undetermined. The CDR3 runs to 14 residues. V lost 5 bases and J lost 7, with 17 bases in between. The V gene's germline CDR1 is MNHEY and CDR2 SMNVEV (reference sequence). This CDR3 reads CASSRNNLSFEAFF. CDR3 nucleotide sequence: TGTGCCAGCAGTCGCAACAACCTTTCCTTTGAAGCTTTCTTT.

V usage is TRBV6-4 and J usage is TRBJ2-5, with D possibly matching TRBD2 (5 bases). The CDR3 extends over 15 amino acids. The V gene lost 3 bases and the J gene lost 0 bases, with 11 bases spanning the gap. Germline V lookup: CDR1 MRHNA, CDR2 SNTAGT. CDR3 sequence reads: CASSDCSVYQETQYF. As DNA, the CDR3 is TGTGCCAGCAGTGATTGTAGCGTGTACCAAGAGACCCAGTACTTC.

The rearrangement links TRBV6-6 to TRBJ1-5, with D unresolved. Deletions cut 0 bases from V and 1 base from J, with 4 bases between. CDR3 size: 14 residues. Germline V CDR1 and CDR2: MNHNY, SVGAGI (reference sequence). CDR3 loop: CASSYSNSNQPQHF. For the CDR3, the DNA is TGTGCCAGCAGTTACTCGAACAGCAATCAGCCCCAGCATTTT.

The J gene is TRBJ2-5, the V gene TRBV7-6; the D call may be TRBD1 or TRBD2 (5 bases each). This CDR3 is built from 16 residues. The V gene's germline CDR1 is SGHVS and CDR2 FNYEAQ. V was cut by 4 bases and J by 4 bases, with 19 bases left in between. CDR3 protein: CASSSTRGEVRETQYF. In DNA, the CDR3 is TGTGCCAGCAGCTCAACGAGGGGAGAAGTGCGAGAGACCCAGTACTTC.

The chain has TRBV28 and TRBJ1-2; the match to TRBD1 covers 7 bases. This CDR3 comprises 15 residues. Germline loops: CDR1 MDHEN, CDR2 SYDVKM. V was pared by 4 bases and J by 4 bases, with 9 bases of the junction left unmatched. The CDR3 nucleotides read TGTGCCAGCAGTTCCATAGACAGGGCACGCTATGGCTACACCTTC. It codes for CASSSIDRARYGYTF.

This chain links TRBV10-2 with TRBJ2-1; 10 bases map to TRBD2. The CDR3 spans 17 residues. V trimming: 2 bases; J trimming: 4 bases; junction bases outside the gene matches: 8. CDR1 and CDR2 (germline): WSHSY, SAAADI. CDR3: CASSETGAGGPYNEQFF. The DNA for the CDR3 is TGCGCCAGCAGTGAGACGGGAGCGGGAGGGCCTTACAATGAGCAGTTCTTC.

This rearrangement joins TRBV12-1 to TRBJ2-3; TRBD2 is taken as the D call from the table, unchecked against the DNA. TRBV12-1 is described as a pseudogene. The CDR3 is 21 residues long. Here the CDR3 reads CASSFAGGLGVHFVITDTQYF. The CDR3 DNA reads TGTGCCAGCAGCTTTGCGGGGGGGCTCGGAGTTCATTTTGTTATCACAGATACGCAGTATTTT.

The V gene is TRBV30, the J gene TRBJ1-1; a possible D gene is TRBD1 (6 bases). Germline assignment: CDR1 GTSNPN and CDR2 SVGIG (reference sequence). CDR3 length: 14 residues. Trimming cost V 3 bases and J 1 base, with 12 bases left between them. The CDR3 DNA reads TGTGCCTGGAGAGGGGGGCTACGGAACACTGAAGCTTTCTTT. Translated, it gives CAWRGGLRNTEAFF. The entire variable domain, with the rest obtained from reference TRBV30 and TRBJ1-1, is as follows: SQTIHQWPATLVQPVGSPLSLECTVEGTSNPNLYWYRQAAGRGLQLLFYSVGIGQISSEVPQNLSASRPQDRQFILSSKKLLLSDSGFYLCAWRGGLRNTEAFFGQGTRLTVV.

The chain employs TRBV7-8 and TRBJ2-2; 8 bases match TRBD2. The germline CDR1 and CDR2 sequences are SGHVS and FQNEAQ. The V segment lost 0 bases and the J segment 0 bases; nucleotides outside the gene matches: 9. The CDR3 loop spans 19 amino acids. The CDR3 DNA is TGTGCCAGCAGCTTAGCGAGGATAGCGGGACCAGCGAACACCGGGGAGCTGTTTTTT. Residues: CASSLARIAGPANTGELFF. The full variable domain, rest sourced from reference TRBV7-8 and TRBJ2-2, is GAGVSQSPRYKVAKRGQDVALRCDPISGHVSLFWYQQALGQGPEFLTYFQNEAQLDKSGLPSDRFFAERPEGSVSTLKIQRTQQEDSAVYLCASSLARIAGPANTGELFFGEGSRLTVL.

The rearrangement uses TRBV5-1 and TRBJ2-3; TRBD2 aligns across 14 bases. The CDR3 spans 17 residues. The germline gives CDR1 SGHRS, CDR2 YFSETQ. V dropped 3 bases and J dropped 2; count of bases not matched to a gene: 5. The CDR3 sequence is CASSWGLAGDLTDTQYF. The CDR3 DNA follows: TGCGCCAGCAGCTGGGGACTAGCGGGAGATCTCACAGATACGCAGTATTTT.

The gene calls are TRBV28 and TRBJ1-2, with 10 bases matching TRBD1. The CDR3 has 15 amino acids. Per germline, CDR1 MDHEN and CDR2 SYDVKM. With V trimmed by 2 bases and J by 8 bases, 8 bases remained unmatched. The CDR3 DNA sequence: TGTGCCAGCAGTTTAATGTCCCGGGACAGGGGAGGCTACACCTTC. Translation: CASSLMSRDRGGYTF.

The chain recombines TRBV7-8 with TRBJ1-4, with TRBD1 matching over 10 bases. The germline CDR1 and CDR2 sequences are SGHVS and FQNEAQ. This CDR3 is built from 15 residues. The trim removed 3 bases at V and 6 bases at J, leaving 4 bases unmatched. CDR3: CASSFLDRGYEKLFF. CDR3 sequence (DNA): TGTGCCAGCAGCTTCCTGGACAGGGGGTATGAAAAACTGTTTTTT.

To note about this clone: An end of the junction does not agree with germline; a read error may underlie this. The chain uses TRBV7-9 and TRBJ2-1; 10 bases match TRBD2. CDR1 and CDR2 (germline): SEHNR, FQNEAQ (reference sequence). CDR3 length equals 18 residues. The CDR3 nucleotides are TGTGTCAGCAGCTTAGCGGTACGTGCTAGCGGGAGCTTGTATGAGCAGTTCTTC. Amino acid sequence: CVSSLAVRASGSLYEQFF.

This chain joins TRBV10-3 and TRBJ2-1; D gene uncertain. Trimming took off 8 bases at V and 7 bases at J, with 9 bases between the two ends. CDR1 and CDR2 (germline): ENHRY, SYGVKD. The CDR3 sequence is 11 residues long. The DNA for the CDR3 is TGTGCCATCCAGGCTCAAAATGAGCAGTTCTTC. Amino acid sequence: CAIQAQNEQFF.

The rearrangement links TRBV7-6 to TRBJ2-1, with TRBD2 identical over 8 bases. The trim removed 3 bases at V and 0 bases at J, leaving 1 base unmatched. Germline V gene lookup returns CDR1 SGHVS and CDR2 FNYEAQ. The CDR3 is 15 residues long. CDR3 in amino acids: CASSLSGGSYNEQFF. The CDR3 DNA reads TGTGCCAGCAGCTTGAGCGGGGGCTCCTACAATGAGCAGTTCTTC.

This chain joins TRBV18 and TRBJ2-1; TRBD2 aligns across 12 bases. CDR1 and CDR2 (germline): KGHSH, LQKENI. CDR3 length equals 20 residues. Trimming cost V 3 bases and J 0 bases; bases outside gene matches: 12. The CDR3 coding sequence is TGTGCCAGCTCACCGCGTTCTAGCGGGAGGGCCGAAAGCTCCTACAATGAGCAGTTCTTC. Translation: CASSPRSSGRAESSYNEQFF.

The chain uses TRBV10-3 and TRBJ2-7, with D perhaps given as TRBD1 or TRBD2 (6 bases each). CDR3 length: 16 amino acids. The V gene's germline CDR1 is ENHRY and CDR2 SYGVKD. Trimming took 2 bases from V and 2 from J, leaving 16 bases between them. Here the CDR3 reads CAISEGMAGQAYEQYF. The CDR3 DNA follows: TGTGCCATCAGTGAGGGGATGGCGGGACAAGCCTACGAGCAGTACTTC.

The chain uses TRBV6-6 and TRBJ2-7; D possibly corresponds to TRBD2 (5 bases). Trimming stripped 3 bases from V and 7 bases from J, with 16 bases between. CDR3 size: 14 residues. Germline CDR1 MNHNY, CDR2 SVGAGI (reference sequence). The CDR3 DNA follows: TGTGCCAGCAGTTATGAGTCCAGGACGGGAGAGCAGTACTTC. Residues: CASSYESRTGEQYF.

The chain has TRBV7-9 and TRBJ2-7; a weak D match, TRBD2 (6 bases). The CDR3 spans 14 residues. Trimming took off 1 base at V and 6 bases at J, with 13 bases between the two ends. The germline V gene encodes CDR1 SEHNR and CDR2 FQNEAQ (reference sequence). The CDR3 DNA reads TGTGCCAGCAGCTTAGTGCGGGATTTCGGCGAGCAGTACTTC. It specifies CASSLVRDFGEQYF.

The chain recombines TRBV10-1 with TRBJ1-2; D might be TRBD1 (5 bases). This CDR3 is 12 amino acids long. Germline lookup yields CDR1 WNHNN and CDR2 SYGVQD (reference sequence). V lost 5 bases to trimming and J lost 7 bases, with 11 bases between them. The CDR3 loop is CASSLRGGGYTF. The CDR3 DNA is TGCGCCAGCAGTCTAAGGGGCGGTGGCTACACCTTC.

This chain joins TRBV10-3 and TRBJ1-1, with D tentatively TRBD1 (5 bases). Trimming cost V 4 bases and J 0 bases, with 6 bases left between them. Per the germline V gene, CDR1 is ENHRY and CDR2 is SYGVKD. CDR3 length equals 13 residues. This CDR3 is CAISGGMNTEAFF. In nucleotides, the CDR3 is TGTGCCATCAGTGGGGGCATGAACACTGAAGCTTTCTTT.

CDR3 loop: CAIRPGQPNSYEQYF. The DNA for the CDR3 is TGTGCCATCAGACCGGGACAGCCCAACAGCTACGAGCAGTACTTC. The rearrangement uses TRBV10-3 and TRBJ2-7, with TRBD1 identical over 7 bases. CDR1 ENHRY and CDR2 SYGVKD come from the germline V gene. This CDR3 has 15 amino acids. J gave up 3 bases and V 6 bases, and 11 bases lay outside the gene matches.

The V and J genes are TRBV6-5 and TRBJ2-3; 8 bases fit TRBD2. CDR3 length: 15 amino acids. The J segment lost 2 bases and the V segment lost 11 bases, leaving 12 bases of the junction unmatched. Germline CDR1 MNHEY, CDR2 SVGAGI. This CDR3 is CAVPPPGRATDTQYF. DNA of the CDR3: TGTGCCGTACCCCCACCCGGGAGGGCCACAGATACGCAGTATTTT.

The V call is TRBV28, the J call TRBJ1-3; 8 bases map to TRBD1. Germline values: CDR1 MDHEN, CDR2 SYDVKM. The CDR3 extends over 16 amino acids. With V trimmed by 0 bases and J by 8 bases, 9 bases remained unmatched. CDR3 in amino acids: CASSLWTGEIRDTIYF. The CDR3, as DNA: TGTGCCAGCAGTTTATGGACAGGGGAAATTAGGGACACCATATATTTT.